The rows below give T cell receptor beta chains drawn from one sample of a study of identical twins. TCRdb re-called the 5' RACE reads with MiXCR, one entry per CDR3 protein. The sample shows approximately 680,000 distinct CDR3 sequences, about 7.6% of them seen only once. These data were also reused for a study on yellow fever vaccine responses in identical twins.

Sequencing was carried out using PBMCs. The receptors derive from a young woman in good health. CDR3s include the opening cysteine and the closing phenylalanine or tryptophan. A D gene is named only where the DNA matches it firmly. Some rows have no size entry. The others give once, few or many, or a class for an expanded clone.

D gene: TRBD2; V gene: TRBV24-1; clone size: NA; J gene: TRBJ2-1; CDR3 protein: CATSVAGGSYNEQFF; CDR3 DNA: TGTGCCACCAGCGTAGCGGGGGGGTCCTACAATGAGCAGTTCTTC
D gene: NA; V gene: TRBV7-3; clone size: few; J gene: TRBJ2-3; CDR3 protein: CASPNLTDTQYF; CDR3 DNA: TGTGCCAGCCCTAACCTCACAGATACGCAGTATTTT
D gene: TRBD2; V gene: TRBV28; clone size: NA; J gene: TRBJ2-1; CDR3 protein: CASSYPRTSGRQFF; CDR3 DNA: TGTGCCAGCAGTTATCCTAGGACTAGCGGGAGGCAGTTCTTC
D gene: TRBD1; V gene: TRBV28; clone size: few; J gene: TRBJ2-5; CDR3 protein: CASLSRGQGSKTQYF; CDR3 DNA: TGTGCCAGCCTTAGCCGGGGACAGGGGTCGAAGACCCAGTACTTC
D gene: TRBD1; V gene: TRBV12-3/TRBV12-4; clone size: many; J gene: TRBJ1-5; CDR3 protein: CASTRQGVSNQPQHF; CDR3 DNA: TGTGCCAGCACCCGACAGGGTGTGAGCAATCAGCCCCAGCATTTT
D gene: NA; V gene: TRBV12-3/TRBV12-4; clone size: many; J gene: TRBJ2-2; CDR3 protein: CASSFSNTGELFF; CDR3 DNA: TGTGCCAGCAGTTTTTCCAACACCGGGGAGCTGTTTTTT
D gene: NA; V gene: TRBV3-1; clone size: few; J gene: TRBJ2-1; CDR3 protein: CASSQESSRDEQFF; CDR3 DNA: TGTGCCAGCAGCCAAGAATCTAGTCGCGATGAGCAGTTCTTC
D gene: TRBD2; V gene: TRBV7-3; clone size: many; J gene: TRBJ2-1; CDR3 protein: CASSPGLAGGLYNEQFF; CDR3 DNA: TGTGCCAGCAGCCCCGGACTAGCGGGAGGTCTCTACAATGAGCAGTTCTTC
D gene: TRBD2; V gene: TRBV24-1; clone size: many; J gene: TRBJ2-1; CDR3 protein: CATSDLGLTSGGNNEQFF; CDR3 DNA: TGTGCCACCAGTGATTTGGGACTCACTAGCGGGGGGAACAATGAGCAGTTCTTC
D gene: TRBD2; V gene: TRBV9; clone size: once; J gene: TRBJ2-1; CDR3 protein: CASSPQSGGPYNEQFF; CDR3 DNA: TGTGCCAGCAGCCCTCAGTCGGGAGGCCCCTACAATGAGCAGTTCTTC